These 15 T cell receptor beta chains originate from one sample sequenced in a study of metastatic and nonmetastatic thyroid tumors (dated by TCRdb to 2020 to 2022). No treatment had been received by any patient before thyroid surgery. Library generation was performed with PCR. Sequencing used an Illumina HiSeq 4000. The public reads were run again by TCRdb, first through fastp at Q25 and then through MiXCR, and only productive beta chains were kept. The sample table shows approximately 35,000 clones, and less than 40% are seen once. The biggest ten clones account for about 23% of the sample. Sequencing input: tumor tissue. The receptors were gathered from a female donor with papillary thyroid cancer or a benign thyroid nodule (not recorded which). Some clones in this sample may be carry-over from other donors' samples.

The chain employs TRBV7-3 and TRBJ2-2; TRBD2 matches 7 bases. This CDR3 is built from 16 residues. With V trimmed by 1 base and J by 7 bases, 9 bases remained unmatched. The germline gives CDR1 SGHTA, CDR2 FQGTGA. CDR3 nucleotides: TGTGCCAGCAGCTTAAAGCGGATGGGGGGGAACGGGGAGCTGTTTTTT. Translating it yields CASSLKRMGGNGELFF. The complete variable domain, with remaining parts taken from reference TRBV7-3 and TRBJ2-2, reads GAGVSQTPSNKVTEKGKYVELRCDPISGHTALYWYRQSLGQGPEFLIYFQGTGAADDSGLPNDRFFAVRPEGSVSTLKIQRTERGDSAVYLCASSLKRMGGNGELFFGEGSRLTVL.

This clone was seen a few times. The CDR3 reads CASSVQPRTEAFF. The CDR3 nucleotides read TGTGCCAGCAGCGTACAACCTAGGACTGAAGCTTTCTTT. This rearrangement joins TRBV9 to TRBJ1-1; no clear D gene. Trimming removed 1 base from V and 5 bases from J, with 9 bases in between. In germline, CDR1 is SGDLS, CDR2 YYNGEE. This CDR3 contains 13 residues. Supplemented by reference TRBV9 and TRBJ1-1, the full variable domain reads DSGVTQTPKHLITATGQRVTLRCSPRSGDLSVYWYQQSLDQGLQFLIQYYNGEERAKGNILERFSAQQFPDLHSELNLSSLELGDSALYFCASSVQPRTEAFFGQGTRLTVV.

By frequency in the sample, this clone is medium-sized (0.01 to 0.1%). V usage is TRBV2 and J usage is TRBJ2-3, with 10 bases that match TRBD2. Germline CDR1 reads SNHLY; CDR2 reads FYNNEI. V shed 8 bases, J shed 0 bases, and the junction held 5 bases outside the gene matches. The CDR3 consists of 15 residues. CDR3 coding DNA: TGTGCCAGCTTTACTAGCGGGGCTAGCACAGATACGCAGTATTTT. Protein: CASFTSGASTDTQYF. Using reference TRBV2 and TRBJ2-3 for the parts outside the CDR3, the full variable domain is EPEVTQTPSHQVTQMGQEVILRCVPISNHLYFYWYRQILGQKVEFLVSFYNNEISEKSEIFDDQFSVERPDGSNFTLKIRSTKLEDSAMYFCASFTSGASTDTQYFGPGTRLTVL.

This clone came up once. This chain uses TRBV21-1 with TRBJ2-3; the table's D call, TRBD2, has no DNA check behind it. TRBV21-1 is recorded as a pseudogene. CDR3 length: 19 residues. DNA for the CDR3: TGTGCCAGCAGCCAAAGCGTGGGACTAAAGGAAACTAGCACAGATACGCAGTATTTT. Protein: CASSQSVGLKETSTDTQYF.

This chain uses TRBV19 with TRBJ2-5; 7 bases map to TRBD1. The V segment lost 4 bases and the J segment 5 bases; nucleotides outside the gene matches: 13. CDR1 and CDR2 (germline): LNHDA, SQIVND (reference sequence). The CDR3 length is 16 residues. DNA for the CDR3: TGTGCCAGTAGTACCGGGACAGATATTTTTCGCGAGACCCAGTACTTC. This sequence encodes CASSTGTDIFRETQYF. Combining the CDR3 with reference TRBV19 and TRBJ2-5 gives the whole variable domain DGGITQSPKYLFRKEGQNVTLSCEQNLNHDAMYWYRQDPGQGLRLIYYSQIVNDFQKGDIAEGYSVSREKKESFPLTVTSAQKNPTAFYLCASSTGTDIFRETQYFGPGTRLLVL.

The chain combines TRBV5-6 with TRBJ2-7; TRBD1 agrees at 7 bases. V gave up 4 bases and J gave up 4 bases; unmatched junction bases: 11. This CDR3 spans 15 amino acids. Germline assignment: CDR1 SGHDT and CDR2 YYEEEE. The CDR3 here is CASSKPGTVIYEQYF. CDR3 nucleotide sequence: TGTGCCAGCAGCAAGCCCGGGACAGTGATTTACGAGCAGTACTTC.

The CDR3, as DNA: TGCAGTGCTAGAGGACTCGACCCTCGCTACGAGCAGTACTTC. Its translation is CSARGLDPRYEQYF. V gene TRBV20-1 combines with J gene TRBJ2-7, with D unclear. Trimming pared 1 base from V and 3 bases from J, leaving 13 bases between. The CDR3 extends over 14 amino acids. The germline CDR1 and CDR2 sequences are DFQATT and SNEGSKA (reference sequence).

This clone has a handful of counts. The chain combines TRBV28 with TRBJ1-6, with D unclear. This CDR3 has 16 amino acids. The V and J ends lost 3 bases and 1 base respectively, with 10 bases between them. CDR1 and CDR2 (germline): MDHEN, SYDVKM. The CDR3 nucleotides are TGTGCCAGCAGTTTTGCGACCGATTCCTATAATTCACCCCTCCACTTT. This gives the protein CASSFATDSYNSPLHF.

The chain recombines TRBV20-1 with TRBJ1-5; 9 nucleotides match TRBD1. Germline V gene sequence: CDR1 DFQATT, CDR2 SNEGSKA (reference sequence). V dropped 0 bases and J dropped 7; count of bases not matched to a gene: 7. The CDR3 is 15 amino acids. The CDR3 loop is CSARDGTGSSQPQHF. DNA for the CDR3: TGCAGTGCTAGAGACGGGACAGGGTCGAGCCAGCCCCAGCATTTT.

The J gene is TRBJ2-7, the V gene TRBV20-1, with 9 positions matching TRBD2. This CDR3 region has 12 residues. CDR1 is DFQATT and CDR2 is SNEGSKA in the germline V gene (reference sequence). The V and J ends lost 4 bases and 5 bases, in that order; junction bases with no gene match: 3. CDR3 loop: CSATTSGDEQYF. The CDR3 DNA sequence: TGCAGTGCTACGACTAGCGGAGACGAGCAGTACTTC.

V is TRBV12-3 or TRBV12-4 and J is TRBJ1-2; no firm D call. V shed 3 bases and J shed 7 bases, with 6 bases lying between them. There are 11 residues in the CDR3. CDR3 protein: CASSLGSGYTF. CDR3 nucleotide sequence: TGTGCCAGCAGTTTGGGTTCTGGCTACACCTTC.

The CDR3 DNA reads TGTGCCAGCAGTCCTTCCGACGGGAGCTCCTACAATGAGCAGTTCTTC. This gives the protein CASSPSDGSSYNEQFF. This rearrangement joins TRBV6-1 to TRBJ2-1; weak D call: TRBD2 (6 bases). Trimming pared 5 bases from V and 0 bases from J, leaving 14 bases between. The V gene's germline CDR1 is MNHNS and CDR2 SASEGT. The CDR3 loop spans 16 amino acids.

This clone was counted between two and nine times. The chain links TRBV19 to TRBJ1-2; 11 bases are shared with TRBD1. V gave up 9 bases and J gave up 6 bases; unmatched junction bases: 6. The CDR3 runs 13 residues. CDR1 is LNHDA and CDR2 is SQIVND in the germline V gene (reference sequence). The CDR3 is CASADRGRNGYTF. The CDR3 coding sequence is TGTGCCAGCGCGGACAGGGGGCGAAATGGCTACACCTTC.

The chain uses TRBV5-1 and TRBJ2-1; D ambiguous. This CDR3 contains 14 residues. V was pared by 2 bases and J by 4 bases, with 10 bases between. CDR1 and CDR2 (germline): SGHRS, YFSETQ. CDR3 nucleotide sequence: TGCGCCAGCAGCTTATCTACATCTTACAATGAGCAGTTCTTC. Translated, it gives CASSLSTSYNEQFF.

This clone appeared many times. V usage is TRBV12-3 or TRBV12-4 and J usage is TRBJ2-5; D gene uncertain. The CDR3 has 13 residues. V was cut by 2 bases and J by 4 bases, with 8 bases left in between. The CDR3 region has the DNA TGTGCCAGCAGTTTAAATCTGCTAGAGACCCAGTACTTC. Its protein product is CASSLNLLETQYF.